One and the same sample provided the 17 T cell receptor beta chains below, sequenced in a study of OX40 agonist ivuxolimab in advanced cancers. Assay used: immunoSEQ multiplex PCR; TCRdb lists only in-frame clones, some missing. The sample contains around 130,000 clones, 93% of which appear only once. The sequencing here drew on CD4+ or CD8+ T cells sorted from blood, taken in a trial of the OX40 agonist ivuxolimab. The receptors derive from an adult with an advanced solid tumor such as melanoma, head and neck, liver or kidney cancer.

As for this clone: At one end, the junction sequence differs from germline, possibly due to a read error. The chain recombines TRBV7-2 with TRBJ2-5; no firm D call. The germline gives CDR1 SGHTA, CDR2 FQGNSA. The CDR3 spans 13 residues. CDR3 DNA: TGTGCCAGCAGTTTAGGCCTCCAAGAGACCCAGTACTTC. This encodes CASSLGLQETQYF.

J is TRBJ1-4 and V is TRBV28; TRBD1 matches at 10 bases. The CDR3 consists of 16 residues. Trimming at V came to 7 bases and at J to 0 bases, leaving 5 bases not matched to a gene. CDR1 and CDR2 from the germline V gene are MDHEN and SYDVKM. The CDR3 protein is CASTLGTGATNEKLFF. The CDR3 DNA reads TGTGCCAGCACCCTCGGGACAGGGGCAACTAATGAAAAACTGTTTTTT. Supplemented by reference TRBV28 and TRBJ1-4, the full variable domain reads DVKVTQSSRYLVKRTGEKVFLECVQDMDHENMFWYRQDPGLGLRLIYFSYDVKMKEKGDIPEGYSVSREKKERFSLILESASTNQTSMYLCASTLGTGATNEKLFFGSGTQLSVL.

CDR3 sequence: CASSLMAGAGHEQYF. The CDR3 DNA is TGTGCCAGCAGCTTAATGGCGGGAGCGGGCCACGAGCAGTACTTC. The chain couples TRBV7-6 to TRBJ2-7, with TRBD2 matching 7 bases. There are 15 residues in the CDR3. The germline V gene encodes CDR1 SGHVS and CDR2 FNYEAQ. V gave up 2 bases and J gave up 5 bases; unmatched junction bases: 9.

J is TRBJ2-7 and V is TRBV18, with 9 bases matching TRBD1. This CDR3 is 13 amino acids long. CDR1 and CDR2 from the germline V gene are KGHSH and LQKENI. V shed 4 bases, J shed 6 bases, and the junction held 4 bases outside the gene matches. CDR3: CASSLSDRGEQYF. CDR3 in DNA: TGTGCCAGCTCACTCTCGGACAGGGGCGAGCAGTACTTC.

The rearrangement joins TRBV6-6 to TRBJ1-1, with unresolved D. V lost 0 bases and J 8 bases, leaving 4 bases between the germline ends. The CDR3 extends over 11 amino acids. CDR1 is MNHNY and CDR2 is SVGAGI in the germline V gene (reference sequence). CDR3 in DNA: TGTGCCAGCAGTTACTCTGGAGAAGCTTTCTTT. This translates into CASSYSGEAFF.

CDR3 in amino acids: CASSLAPAGTDTQYF. CDR3 coding DNA: TGCGCCAGCAGCTTGGCGCCGGCGGGCACAGATACGCAGTATTTT. The rearrangement joins TRBV5-1 to TRBJ2-3; no firm D call. Germline values: CDR1 SGHRS, CDR2 YFSETQ. With 0 bases removed from V and 1 base from J, the gap between germline ends came to 9 bases. The CDR3 has 15 amino acids.

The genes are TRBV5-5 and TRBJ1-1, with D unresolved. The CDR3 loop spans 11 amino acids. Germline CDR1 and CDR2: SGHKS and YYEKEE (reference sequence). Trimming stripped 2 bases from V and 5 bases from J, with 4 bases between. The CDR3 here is CASSFLTEAFF. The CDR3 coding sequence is TGTGCCAGCAGCTTTCTGACTGAAGCTTTCTTT.

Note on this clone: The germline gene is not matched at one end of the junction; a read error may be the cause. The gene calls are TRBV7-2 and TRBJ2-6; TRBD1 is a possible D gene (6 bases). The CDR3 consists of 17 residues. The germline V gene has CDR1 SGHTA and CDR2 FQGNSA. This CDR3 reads CASGLTGTPSGANVLTF. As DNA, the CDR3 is TGTGCCAGCGGCTTAACAGGGACCCCATCTGGGGCCAACGTCCTGACTTTC. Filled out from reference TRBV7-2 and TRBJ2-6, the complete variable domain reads GAGVSQSPSNKVTEKGKDVELRCDPISGHTALYWYRQSLGQGLEFLIYFQGNSAPDKSGLPSDRFSAERTGGSVSTLTIQRTQQEDSAVYLCASGLTGTPSGANVLTFGAGSRLTVL.

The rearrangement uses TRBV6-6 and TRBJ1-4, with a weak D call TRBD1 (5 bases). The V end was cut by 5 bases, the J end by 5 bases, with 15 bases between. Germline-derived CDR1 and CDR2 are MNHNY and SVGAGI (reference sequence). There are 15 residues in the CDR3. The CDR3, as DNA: TGTGCCAGCAGTCAGCTGGGGCAGGTAAATGAAAAACTGTTTTTT. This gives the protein CASSQLGQVNEKLFF.

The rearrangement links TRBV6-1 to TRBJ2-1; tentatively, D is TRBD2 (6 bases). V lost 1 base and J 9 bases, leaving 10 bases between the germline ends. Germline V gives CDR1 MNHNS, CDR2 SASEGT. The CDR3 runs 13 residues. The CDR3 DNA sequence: TGTGCCAGCAGTGAAGATGCGGGGAGTGAGCAGTTCTTC. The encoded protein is CASSEDAGSEQFF.

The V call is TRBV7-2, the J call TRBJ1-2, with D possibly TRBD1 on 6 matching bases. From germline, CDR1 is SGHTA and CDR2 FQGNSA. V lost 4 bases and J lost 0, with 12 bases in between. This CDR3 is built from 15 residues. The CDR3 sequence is CASSSPDSANYGYTF. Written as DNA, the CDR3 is TGTGCCAGCAGCTCGCCGGACAGCGCTAACTATGGCTACACCTTC.

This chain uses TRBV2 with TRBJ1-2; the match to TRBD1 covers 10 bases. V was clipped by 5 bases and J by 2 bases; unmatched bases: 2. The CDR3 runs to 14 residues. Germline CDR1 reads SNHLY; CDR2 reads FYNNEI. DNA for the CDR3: TGTGCCAGCAGTTTGGACAGGGGGAACTATGGCTACACCTTC. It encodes CASSLDRGNYGYTF.

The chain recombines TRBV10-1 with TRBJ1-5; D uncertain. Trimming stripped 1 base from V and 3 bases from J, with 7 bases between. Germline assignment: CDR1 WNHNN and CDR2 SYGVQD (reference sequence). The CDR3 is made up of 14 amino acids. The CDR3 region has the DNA TGCGCCAGCAGTGAGTATCACACCAATCAGCCCCAGCATTTT. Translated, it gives CASSEYHTNQPQHF.

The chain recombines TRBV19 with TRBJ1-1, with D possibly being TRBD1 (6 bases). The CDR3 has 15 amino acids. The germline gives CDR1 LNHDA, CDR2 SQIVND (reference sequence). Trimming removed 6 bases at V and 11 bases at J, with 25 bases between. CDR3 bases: TGTGCCAGTAGACCCCGGGGGGGCGGCACTCCGCGCGCTTTCTTT. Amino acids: CASRPRGGGTPRAFF.

The CDR3 is CASSSILGQGSTYNEQFF. Here the CDR3 DNA reads TGTGCCAGCAGTTCAATCCTCGGACAGGGGTCGACCTACAATGAGCAGTTCTTC. The chain uses TRBV28 and TRBJ2-1, with 9 positions matching TRBD1. The length of the CDR3 is 18 residues. Germline V gene sequence: CDR1 MDHEN, CDR2 SYDVKM. After removal of 4 bases from V and 2 bases from J, the junction contained 12 bases not matched to a gene. Combining the CDR3 with reference TRBV28 and TRBJ2-1 gives the whole variable domain DVKVTQSSRYLVKRTGEKVFLECVQDMDHENMFWYRQDPGLGLRLIYFSYDVKMKEKGDIPEGYSVSREKKERFSLILESASTNQTSMYLCASSSILGQGSTYNEQFFGPGTRLTVL.

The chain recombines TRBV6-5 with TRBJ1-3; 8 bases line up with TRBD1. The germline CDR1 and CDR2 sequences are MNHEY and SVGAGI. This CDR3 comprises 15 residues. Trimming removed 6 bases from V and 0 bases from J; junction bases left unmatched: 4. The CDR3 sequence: CASRSGTGSGNTIYF. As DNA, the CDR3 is TGTGCCAGCAGGTCCGGGACAGGCTCTGGAAACACCATATATTTT.

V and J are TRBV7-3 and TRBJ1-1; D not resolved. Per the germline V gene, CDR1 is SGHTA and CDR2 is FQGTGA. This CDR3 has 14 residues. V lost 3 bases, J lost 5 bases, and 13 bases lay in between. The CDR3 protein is CASSLKGAGTEAFF. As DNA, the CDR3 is TGTGCCAGCAGCTTGAAGGGCGCGGGGACTGAAGCTTTCTTT.